This paragraph covers one T cell receptor (beta chain) sequence. Germline lookup yields CDR1 SGHTA and CDR2 FQGNSA. V shed 5 bases and J 2 bases; nucleotides not matched to a gene: 4. This CDR3 has 15 residues. These data come from a study of TIL therapy for anti-PD-1-resistant metastatic lung cancer. Time point specified: pre-treatment sample, taken before nivolumab and TIL therapy. Most excised metastases sampled were pleural nodules or supraclavicular lymph nodes. Sequencing used immunoSEQ v3. TCRdb's copy holds only in-frame clones and misses some; the assay was immunoSEQ multiplex PCR. Of approximately 95,000 clones listed, about 71% are singletons.

V is TRBV7-2 and J is TRBJ2-7; 12 bases map to TRBD2. Sequencing used tumor tissue, obtained at baseline. This receptor was obtained from a person aged 25-80 years with non-small cell lung cancer. In DNA form, the CDR3 reads TGTGCCAGCAGCGTTCTAGCGGGGGGGCCCTACGAGCAGTACTTC. Its translation is CASSVLAGGPYEQYF.